This passage covers 21 T cell receptor beta chains from one sample sequenced in a study of blood T cell repertoires in COVID-19. The repertoire was sequenced with immunoSEQ multiplex PCR; TCRdb's copy has only in-frame clones and lacks some. The sample holds some 140,000 clones, over 70% seen once. What was sequenced was peripheral blood. The source of these receptors is an elderly man with acute or convalescent COVID-19.

The chain recombines TRBV7-2 with TRBJ2-3, with D perhaps TRBD2 (7 bases). This CDR3 has 17 amino acids. CDR1 is SGHTA and CDR2 is FQGNSA in the germline V gene. Trimming shortened V by 4 bases and J by 0 bases, and 17 bases separated the two germline ends. DNA of the CDR3: TGTGCCAGCAGCTACCGGGGGGCAGGCCTTAGCACAGATACGCAGTATTTT. Its protein is CASSYRGAGLSTDTQYF.

J is TRBJ2-2 and V is TRBV3-1 (or the pseudogene TRBV3-2); D not resolved. This CDR3 has 14 residues. Trimming removed 1 base from V and 2 bases from J, with 5 bases in between. The V gene's germline CDR1 is LGHDT and CDR2 YNNKEL (reference sequence). This CDR3 reads CASSQVFNTGELFF. In DNA form, the CDR3 reads TGTGCCAGCAGCCAAGTATTCAACACCGGGGAGCTGTTTTTT.

The CDR3 DNA is TGTGCCAGCTCCCAGACAGATACGCAGTATTTT. This translates into CASSQTDTQYF. The J gene is TRBJ2-3, the V gene TRBV3-1 (or the pseudogene TRBV3-2); D is ambiguous. Trimming removed 8 bases from V and 3 bases from J, with 6 bases in between. The CDR3 consists of 11 residues. Germline V gives CDR1 LGHDT, CDR2 YNNKEL (reference sequence).

The rearrangement links TRBV9 to TRBJ2-3, with 8 bases matching TRBD2. V gave up 0 bases and J gave up 5 bases; unmatched junction bases: 2. Per germline, CDR1 SGDLS and CDR2 YYNGEE. This CDR3 region has 14 residues. The CDR3 loop is CASSVGGGIDTQYF. The CDR3 DNA reads as TGTGCCAGCAGCGTAGGCGGGGGGATAGATACGCAGTATTTT. Full variable domain (outside the CDR3, taken from reference TRBV9 and TRBJ2-3): DSGVTQTPKHLITATGQRVTLRCSPRSGDLSVYWYQQSLDQGLQFLIQYYNGEERAKGNILERFSAQQFPDLHSELNLSSLELGDSALYFCASSVGGGIDTQYFGPGTRLTVL.

The chain joins TRBV13 to TRBJ1-3; TRBD1 matches 7 bases. Germline V gene lookup returns CDR1 PRHDT and CDR2 FYEKMQ (reference sequence). The CDR3 is 17 residues long. V was pared by 5 bases and J by 0 bases, with 10 bases of the junction left unmatched. The chain's CDR3 is CASSRRTGVSSGNTIYF. The CDR3 nucleotides read TGTGCCAGCAGCCGGAGAACAGGGGTTAGCTCTGGAAACACCATATATTTT.

The chain combines TRBV2 with TRBJ2-1, with 10 bases that match TRBD2. CDR3 length: 19 residues. Trimming at V came to 2 bases and at J to 6 bases, leaving 16 bases not matched to a gene. CDR1 is SNHLY and CDR2 is FYNNEI in the germline V gene. CDR3 protein: CASSERDILTSGRGNEQFF. Here the CDR3 DNA reads TGTGCCAGCAGTGAAAGGGACATATTGACTAGCGGGCGGGGCAATGAGCAGTTCTTC.

This rearrangement joins TRBV10-3 to TRBJ1-1, with D perhaps matching TRBD1 (5 bases). The V and J ends lost 6 bases and 10 bases respectively, with 12 bases between them. The CDR3 sequence is 11 residues long. Germline CDR1 ENHRY, CDR2 SYGVKD. CDR3 protein: CAISGTGGAFF. DNA for the CDR3: TGTGCCATCAGCGGAACGGGGGGAGCTTTCTTT.

This clone has only a few counts. The rearrangement links TRBV28 to TRBJ1-2; tentative D call: TRBD1 (6 bases). Germline CDR1 MDHEN, CDR2 SYDVKM. V lost 2 bases and J 0 bases, leaving 10 bases between the germline ends. The CDR3 contains 15 residues. The CDR3: CASSLIAGANYGYTF. The CDR3 DNA sequence: TGTGCCAGCAGTTTAATAGCAGGGGCTAACTATGGCTACACCTTC.

The chain carries TRBV30 and TRBJ1-1; D might be TRBD1 (6 bases). The CDR3 covers 12 residues. Trimming removed 2 bases from V and 10 bases from J, with 14 bases in between. Germline V gene data show CDR1 as GTSNPN and CDR2 as SVGIG (reference sequence). In DNA form, the CDR3 reads TGTGCCTGGAGTATGGACAGCAAGATAGCTTTCTTT. Encoded protein: CAWSMDSKIAFF.

The rearrangement links TRBV6-6 to TRBJ1-6, with D perhaps matching TRBD1 (6 bases). Trimming pared 6 bases from V and 9 bases from J, leaving 15 bases between. Germline V lookup: CDR1 MNHNY, CDR2 SVGAGI (reference sequence). The CDR3 covers 14 residues. CDR3 coding DNA: TGTGCCAGCAGGACCGGGACACTAGGTTCACCCCTCCACTTT. It specifies CASRTGTLGSPLHF.

This chain connects TRBV7-9 to TRBJ2-4, with D hard to call. The CDR3 is made up of 16 amino acids. V was shortened by 5 bases and J by 0 bases, with 14 bases between the two germline ends. From germline, CDR1 is SEHNR and CDR2 FQNEAQ (reference sequence). The DNA for the CDR3 is TGTGCCAGCAGCATGTACTCTCGCGGAGCCAAAAACATTCAGTACTTC. Its translation: CASSMYSRGAKNIQYF.

The CDR3: CASSPTGLAGGYVHEQYF. DNA for the CDR3: TGTGCCAGCAGCCCGACCGGACTAGCGGGGGGCTATGTCCACGAGCAGTACTTC. J is TRBJ2-7 and V is TRBV4-2; 14 nucleotides agree with TRBD2. The germline V gene has CDR1 LGHNA and CDR2 YNFKEQ. CDR3 size: 18 residues. Trimming took 4 bases from V and 5 from J; bases not matched to a gene: 13.

The V gene is TRBV7-2, the J gene TRBJ2-1; possibly TRBD2 for D (6 bases). V dropped 0 bases and J dropped 4 bases, with 10 bases sitting between them. The CDR3 covers 15 residues. The germline V gene encodes CDR1 SGHTA and CDR2 FQGNSA. In DNA form, the CDR3 reads TGTGCCAGCAGCTTAGCGGGGGGTCAATACAATGAGCAGTTCTTC. Translating gives CASSLAGGQYNEQFF.

V usage is TRBV27 and J usage is TRBJ2-7; 9 nucleotides agree with TRBD2. CDR1 and CDR2 from the germline V gene are MNHEY and SMNVEV (reference sequence). CDR3 length: 14 amino acids. Losses at the gene ends were 3 bases for V and 5 bases for J; bases not matched to a gene: 5. CDR3 amino acids: CASSFAGGPDEQYF. Written as DNA, the CDR3 is TGTGCCAGCAGTTTTGCGGGGGGGCCGGACGAGCAGTACTTC.

The chain carries TRBV14 and TRBJ2-7, with D maybe TRBD2 (5 bases). V lost 3 bases to trimming and J lost 6 bases, with 15 bases between them. The germline CDR1 and CDR2 sequences are SGHDN and FVKESK. The length of the CDR3 is 14 residues. CDR3 protein: CASSHPNWGAEQYF. The CDR3 DNA is TGTGCCAGCAGCCACCCCAACTGGGGAGCCGAGCAGTACTTC.

The V gene is TRBV5-1, the J gene TRBJ2-7; 10 nucleotides agree with TRBD1. V was clipped by 3 bases and J by 5 bases; unmatched bases: 8. CDR1 is SGHRS, CDR2 YFSETQ, per germline. The CDR3 runs to 15 residues. The CDR3, as DNA: TGCGCCAGCAGCTCAAAGGGACAGGGGTCCCACGAGCAGTACTTC. This translates into CASSSKGQGSHEQYF.

V is TRBV12-3 or TRBV12-4 and J is TRBJ1-4, with no clear D. The CDR3 has 13 residues. Trimming left V 5 bases short and J 8 bases short, with 12 bases between. CDR3 DNA: TGTGCCAGCAGTCCGGGTGGCGGGGAAAAACTGTTTTTT. Its protein is CASSPGGGEKLFF.

The J gene is TRBJ2-2, the V gene TRBV4-1; the D is unclear. V lost 2 bases, J lost 5 bases, and 15 bases lay in between. This CDR3 has 16 amino acids. Germline loops: CDR1 MGHRA, CDR2 YSYEKL. The CDR3 DNA is TGCGCCAGCAGCCAACGAGCGAACTTAGTAACCGGGGAGCTGTTTTTT. Protein product: CASSQRANLVTGELFF.

The chain is built from TRBV27 and TRBJ1-6; 11 bases line up with TRBD1. Trimming took 4 bases from V and 9 from J; bases not matched to a gene: 5. The length of the CDR3 is 15 residues. Germline V gene sequence: CDR1 MNHEY, CDR2 SMNVEV (reference sequence). CDR3 residues: CASSSWTGGTSPLHF. CDR3 DNA: TGTGCCAGCAGTTCCTGGACAGGGGGCACTTCACCCCTCCACTTT.

V is TRBV5-4 and J is TRBJ2-5; 7 nucleotides line up with TRBD1. Germline V gene data show CDR1 as SGHNT and CDR2 as YYREEE (reference sequence). The CDR3 runs 13 residues. Trimming removed 2 bases from V and 3 bases from J; junction bases left unmatched: 1. CDR3 region: CASSLGQEETQYF. The CDR3 DNA sequence: TGTGCCAGCAGCTTAGGACAGGAAGAGACCCAGTACTTC.

The V gene is TRBV30, the J gene TRBJ1-2; D is unclear. V lost 2 bases, J lost 4 bases, and 5 bases lay in between. Per the germline V gene, CDR1 is GTSNPN and CDR2 is SVGIG (reference sequence). This CDR3 region has 11 residues. Here the CDR3 DNA reads TGTGCCTGGAGTCCAGGCTATGGCTACACCTTC. It is translated as CAWSPGYGYTF.